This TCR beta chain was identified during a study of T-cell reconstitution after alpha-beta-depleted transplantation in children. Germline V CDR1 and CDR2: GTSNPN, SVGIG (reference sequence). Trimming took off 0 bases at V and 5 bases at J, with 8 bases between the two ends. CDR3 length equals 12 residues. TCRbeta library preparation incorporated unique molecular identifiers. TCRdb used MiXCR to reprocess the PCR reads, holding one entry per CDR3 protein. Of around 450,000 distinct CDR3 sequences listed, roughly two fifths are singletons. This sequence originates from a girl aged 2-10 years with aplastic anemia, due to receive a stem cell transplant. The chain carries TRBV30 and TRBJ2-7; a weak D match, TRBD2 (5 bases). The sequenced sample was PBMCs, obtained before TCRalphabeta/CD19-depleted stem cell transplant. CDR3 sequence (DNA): TGTGCCTGGAGTGTTCCCGGGAACGAGCAGTACTTC. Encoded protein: CAWSVPGNEQYF.